Below are 20 T cell receptor beta chains sequenced from a single sample in a study of T cells in women clearing cervical HPV infection. Clones were read by immunoSEQ multiplex PCR, and TCRdb kept only the in-frame ones, dropping some. The sample totals some 40,000 clones. The sequenced material came from blood buffy coat. These receptor sequences come from a woman aged 18-70 years with a cervical HPV16 infection that either progressed to CIN3+ or cleared (not recorded which).

Comments on this clone: Other DNA sequences in this sample translate to the same CDR3. The sequenced part of the CDR3 DNA is TGCGCCAGCAGCGGTAACACCCGACAATCTGGAAACACC. Its translation is CASSGNTRQSGNT. Given in full, the CDR3 is CASSGNTRQSGNTIYF. The chain combines TRBV5-1 with TRBJ1-3; D not certain. The read terminates 3 residues ahead of where the CDR3 ends, so the germline J gene completes it. V lost 4 bases to trimming and J lost 1 base, with 15 bases between them. The V gene's germline CDR1 is SGHRS and CDR2 YFSETQ. The CDR3 spans 16 residues.

Regarding this clone: The read halts 3 residues ahead of the CDR3 end, with the missing end drawn from the germline J gene. The chain carries TRBV30 and TRBJ1-4; 9 bases fit TRBD1. CDR3 length: 14 residues. V trimming: 4 bases; J trimming: 4 bases; junction bases outside the gene matches: 4. CDR1 and CDR2 from the germline V gene are GTSNPN and SVGIG (reference sequence). The CDR3: CAWNRGRINEKLFF. CDR3 DNA (partial): TGTGCCTGGAACAGGGGGCGAATTAATGAAAAA.

Of note for this clone: The sequenced fragment ends 3 residues before the CDR3 boundary, so the rest is inferred from the germline J gene. The gene calls are TRBV19 and TRBJ2-3; D might be TRBD1 (6 bases). This CDR3 spans 14 amino acids. Germline loops: CDR1 LNHDA, CDR2 SQIVND (reference sequence). Deletions cut 9 bases from V and 8 bases from J, with 21 bases between. The CDR3: CARKGDLGYGTQYF. The CDR3 DNA, read in part, is TGTGCCAGGAAGGGGGATCTGGGGTACGGTACG.

Comments on this clone: The DNA ends 3 residues before the CDR3 does, and the rest of the CDR3 is filled in from the germline J gene. This chain uses TRBV6-2 or TRBV6-3 with TRBJ2-7; a possible D gene is TRBD2 (6 bases). V was shortened by 2 bases and J by 0 bases, with 14 bases between the two germline ends. Germline CDR1 and CDR2: MNHEY and SVGEGT. The length of the CDR3 is 16 residues. The CDR3 loop is CASSYKGIADSYEQYF. The part of the CDR3 DNA that was read is TGTGCCAGCAGTTACAAGGGAATAGCGGACTCCTACGAG.

Points on this clone: The CDR3 end falls 3 residues outside the read, so it is completed with the germline J gene. The chain is built from TRBV6-4 and TRBJ2-2; 11 bases line up with TRBD2. The CDR3 contains 14 residues. The V gene end was trimmed by 5 bases and the J gene end by 4 bases; junction bases not matched to a gene: 0. The germline CDR1 and CDR2 sequences are MRHNA and SNTAGT. The CDR3: CASSTSGSTGELFF. Incomplete CDR3 DNA: TGTGCCAGCAGTACTAGCGGGAGCACCGGGGAG.

As regards this clone: With the read ending 3 residues before the CDR3 end, the germline J gene is used to fill in that end. The chain combines TRBV2 with TRBJ1-2; D may be TRBD1 (6 bases). CDR3 size: 14 residues. The V gene's germline CDR1 is SNHLY and CDR2 FYNNEI. The DNA read from the CDR3 is TGTGCCAGCGGCATAGCGGGGGGGCGGTACGAC. Translating gives CASGIAGGRYD. The complete CDR3 protein is CASGIAGGRYDYTF.

The DNA read from the CDR3 is TGTGCCAGCAGCCCGGCAGGGGTCTATGGC. Amino acids: CASSPAGVYG. The full CDR3 is CASSPAGVYGYTF. J is TRBJ1-2 and V is TRBV5-4; TRBD1 is a possible D gene (6 bases). Sequencing ends 3 residues short of the CDR3 end; the germline J gene provides the rest. The ends were cut back, 4 bases at V and 4 bases at J, with 11 bases in the middle. Germline values: CDR1 SGHNT, CDR2 YYREEE (reference sequence). The CDR3 runs to 13 residues.

Of note for this clone: The CDR3 end is not reached by the read, which stops 3 residues before it; the germline J gene fills it in. The rearrangement links TRBV19 to TRBJ2-3; possible D gene TRBD1, 5 bases. V lost 7 bases and J lost 1, with 9 bases in between. CDR3 length: 13 residues. Per germline, CDR1 LNHDA and CDR2 SQIVND (reference sequence). The CDR3 spells CASIWGGTDTQYF. The part of the CDR3 DNA that was read is TGTGCCAGTATTTGGGGCGGCACAGATACG.

Concerning this clone: The read ends 3 residues early relative to the CDR3; the germline J gene fills the gap. The rearrangement joins TRBV7-2 to TRBJ2-7; a possible D gene is TRBD2 (5 bases). The germline CDR1 and CDR2 sequences are SGHTA and FQGNSA. Trimming took off 7 bases at V and 0 bases at J, with 10 bases between the two ends. This CDR3 spans 13 amino acids. CDR3 bases read: TGTGCCAGCACCCTACTAGACTCCTACGAG. The encoded protein is CASTLLDSYE. The whole CDR3 protein reads CASTLLDSYEQYF. The entire variable domain, with the rest obtained from reference TRBV7-2 and TRBJ2-7, is as follows: GAGVSQSPSNKVTEKGKDVELRCDPISGHTALYWYRQSLGQGLEFLIYFQGNSAPDKSGLPSDRFSAERTGGSVSTLTIQRTQQEDSAVYLCASTLLDSYEQYFGPGTRLTVT.

In the case of this clone: The read is 3 residues too short to cover the CDR3 end, so that end is filled in from the germline J gene. This chain connects TRBV19 to TRBJ2-3; possibly TRBD1 for D (5 bases). This CDR3 region has 13 residues. Per germline, CDR1 LNHDA and CDR2 SQIVND (reference sequence). This CDR3 is CASSIQGMETQYF. The covered CDR3 bases are TGTGCCAGTAGTATACAGGGTATGGAGACG.

Turning to this clone: The read gets to within 3 residues of the CDR3 end, and the germline J gene fills in the rest. The gene calls are TRBV7-9 and TRBJ2-1, with D maybe TRBD1 (6 bases). The length of the CDR3 is 15 residues. CDR1 and CDR2 from the germline V gene are SEHNR and FQNEAQ (reference sequence). Trimming shortened V by 4 bases and J by 0 bases, and 10 bases separated the two germline ends. CDR3 DNA (partial): TGTGCCAGCAGCTCAACAGGGTACTCCTACAATGAG. The encoded protein is CASSSTGYSYNE. The complete CDR3 reads CASSSTGYSYNEQFF.

About this clone itself: The CDR3 end lies 3 residues beyond the end of the read and is filled in from the germline J gene. The chain has TRBV18 and TRBJ1-4, with a tentative D call TRBD1 (5 bases). CDR3 length: 14 residues. V was shortened by 3 bases and J by 4 bases, with 9 bases between the two germline ends. The germline gives CDR1 KGHSH, CDR2 LQKENI. Partial CDR3 DNA: TGTGCCAGCTCACCGTCAGGGAGTAATGAAAAA. It codes for CASSPSGSNEK. The whole CDR3 reads CASSPSGSNEKLFF.

The CDR3 bases that were read are TGCGCCAGCAGCTTTTGGGGCGTCACTGAA. It translates to CASSFWGVTE. The whole CDR3 sequence reads CASSFWGVTEAFF. This chain uses TRBV5-1 with TRBJ1-1; D is perhaps TRBD1 (5 bases). The DNA ends 3 residues before the CDR3 does, and the rest of the CDR3 is filled in from the germline J gene. Trimming took off 2 bases at V and 4 bases at J, with 9 bases between the two ends. CDR1 and CDR2 from the germline V gene are SGHRS and YFSETQ. This CDR3 has 13 residues.

As to this clone: The read terminates 3 residues ahead of where the CDR3 ends, so the germline J gene completes it. The J gene is TRBJ1-3, the V gene TRBV5-1; 9 bases match TRBD1. V trimming: 4 bases; J trimming: 7 bases; junction bases outside the gene matches: 9. Germline V gene lookup returns CDR1 SGHRS and CDR2 YFSETQ. The CDR3 is made up of 15 amino acids. The CDR3 is CASSPSPGTGNTIYF. The CDR3 bases that were read are TGCGCCAGCAGCCCGAGTCCCGGGACAGGGAACACC. The entire variable domain, with the rest obtained from reference TRBV5-1 and TRBJ1-3, is as follows: KAGVTQTPRYLIKTRGQQVTLSCSPISGHRSVSWYQQTPGQGLQFLFEYFSETQRNKGNFPGRFSGRQFSNSRSEMNVSTLELGDSALYLCASSPSPGTGNTIYFGEGSWLTVV.

Comments on this clone: The read gets to within 3 residues of the CDR3 end, and the germline J gene fills in the rest. This chain connects TRBV7-8 to TRBJ2-7, with D tentatively TRBD2 (6 bases). CDR1 and CDR2 from the germline V gene are SGHVS and FQNEAQ. This CDR3 has 14 amino acids. V was trimmed by 4 bases and J by 2 bases, leaving 12 bases between them. CDR3 DNA (partial): TGTGCCAGCAGCTCATCGGGACTTACCTACGAG. Translating it yields CASSSSGLTYE. The whole CDR3 reads CASSSSGLTYEQYF.

For this clone: The read ends 3 residues shy of where the CDR3 ends; the end is completed using the germline J gene. This chain links TRBV5-1 with TRBJ1-6; a possible D gene is TRBD1 (5 bases). This CDR3 region has 16 residues. Deletions cut 1 base from V and 4 bases from J, with 12 bases between. Germline V gene lookup returns CDR1 SGHRS and CDR2 YFSETQ. This CDR3 is CASSLQGILYNSPLHF. CDR3 DNA, as far as it was read: TGCGCCAGCAGCTTGCAGGGAATCCTTTATAATTCACCC. Based on the CDR3 plus reference TRBV5-1 and TRBJ1-6, the full variable domain is KAGVTQTPRYLIKTRGQQVTLSCSPISGHRSVSWYQQTPGQGLQFLFEYFSETQRNKGNFPGRFSGRQFSNSRSEMNVSTLELGDSALYLCASSLQGILYNSPLHFGNGTRLTVT.

Of note for this clone: Relative to the germline gene, one junction end is altered; a read error may explain this. The CDR3 end lies 3 residues beyond the end of the read and is filled in from the germline J gene. The chain joins TRBV5-1 to TRBJ2-2; D might be TRBD1 (5 bases). Looked up from germline, CDR1 is SGHRS and CDR2 is YFSETQ. This CDR3 spans 15 amino acids. The sequenced CDR3 bases are TGCGCCAGCTCTCGACATGGGGCGAACTCCGGGGAG. This sequence encodes CASSRHGANSGE. From start to end, the CDR3 is CASSRHGANSGELFF.

This clone ranks as medium-sized in terms of frequency. The CDR3 goes on 3 residues after the read ends, and that part is filled in from the germline J gene. This sequence joins TRBV5-1 and TRBJ1-5; tentatively, D is TRBD1 (6 bases). CDR1 and CDR2 (germline): SGHRS, YFSETQ. V shed 3 bases and J shed 1 base, with 8 bases lying between them. This CDR3 has 14 residues. Here the CDR3 reads CASSSGQSNQPQHF. The CDR3 bases that were read are TGCGCCAGCAGCTCTGGACAGAGCAATCAGCCC.

Note on this clone: The read halts 3 residues ahead of the CDR3 end, with the missing end drawn from the germline J gene. The chain has TRBV7-2 and TRBJ2-2, with a tentative D call TRBD2 (7 bases). The CDR3 consists of 16 residues. Germline V gives CDR1 SGHTA, CDR2 FQGNSA. This chain's CDR3 is CASSLAGGGYNSPLFF. Partial CDR3 DNA: TGTGCCAGCAGCTTAGCAGGGGGAGGGTATAATTCACCG.

Comment on this clone: One junction end disagrees with the germline gene, perhaps due to a read error. Coverage ceases 3 residues before the CDR3 finishes, and the germline J gene fills in the end. The chain employs TRBV4-2 and TRBJ2-2; maybe TRBD1 (6 bases). From germline, CDR1 is LGHNA and CDR2 YNFKEQ. The CDR3 consists of 14 residues. The CDR3: CASSQEQGTGELFF. CDR3 bases read: TGCGCCAGCAGCCAAGAGCAGGGGACCGGGGAG.